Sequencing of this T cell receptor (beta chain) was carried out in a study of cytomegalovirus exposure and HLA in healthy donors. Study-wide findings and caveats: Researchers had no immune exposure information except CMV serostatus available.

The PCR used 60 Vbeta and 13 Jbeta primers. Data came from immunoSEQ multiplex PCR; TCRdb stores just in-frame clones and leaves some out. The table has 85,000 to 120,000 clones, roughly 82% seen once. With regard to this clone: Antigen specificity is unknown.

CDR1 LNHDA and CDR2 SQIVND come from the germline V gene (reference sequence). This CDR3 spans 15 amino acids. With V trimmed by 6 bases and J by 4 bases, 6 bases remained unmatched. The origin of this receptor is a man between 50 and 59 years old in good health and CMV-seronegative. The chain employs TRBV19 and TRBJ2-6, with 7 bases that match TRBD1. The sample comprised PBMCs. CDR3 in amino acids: CASRLGGQGANVLTF. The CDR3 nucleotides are TGTGCCAGTAGACTAGGGGGCCAAGGGGCCAACGTCCTGACTTTC.